The 25 T cell receptor beta chains listed next were all sequenced from one sample in a study of tumour-infiltrating T cells in Burkitt lymphoma. Generated by immunoSEQ multiplex PCR, the TCRdb table keeps only in-frame clones and is missing some. The sample yields approximately 46,000 clones, roughly 30% seen once. The sample comprised tumor tissue. These receptors all come from a human donor with Burkitt lymphoma.

CDR3: CASSSYSGGPIYEQYF. The CDR3 nucleotides are TGTGCCAGCAGTTCCTACAGCGGGGGGCCTATCTACGAGCAGTACTTC. This sequence joins TRBV28 and TRBJ2-7; 9 bases agree with TRBD2. Germline-derived CDR1 and CDR2 are MDHEN and SYDVKM. The trim removed 4 bases at V and 3 bases at J, leaving 10 bases unmatched. The CDR3 covers 16 residues.

The chain couples TRBV9 to TRBJ1-3; perhaps TRBD1 as D (5 bases). CDR3 length: 14 amino acids. The germline gives CDR1 SGDLS, CDR2 YYNGEE. Trimming took off 0 bases at V and 4 bases at J, with 8 bases between the two ends. The CDR3, as DNA: TGTGCCAGCAGCGTAGGCGGGGGAGGAAACACCATATATTTT. Translated: CASSVGGGGNTIYF.

The table lists this clone with a few counts. The V gene is TRBV15, the J gene TRBJ2-3, with 7 bases aligning to TRBD2. CDR1 LNHNV and CDR2 YYDKDF come from the germline V gene (reference sequence). V gave up 3 bases and J gave up 7 bases; unmatched junction bases: 10. The CDR3 runs 15 residues. The CDR3 DNA is TGTGCCACCAGCAGTTCAAGGGGAGGGGAAAATACGCAGTATTTT. As protein: CATSSSRGGENTQYF.

V usage is TRBV2 and J usage is TRBJ1-4; D is ambiguous. Germline-derived CDR1 and CDR2 are SNHLY and FYNNEI. The CDR3 is 15 amino acids. Trimming pared 6 bases from V and 4 bases from J, leaving 15 bases between. Here the CDR3 DNA reads TGTGCCAGCAGAGAGGCAGACTTATTTAATGAAAAACTGTTTTTT. Protein sequence: CASREADLFNEKLFF.

This clone was observed a single time. This chain connects TRBV7-9 to TRBJ1-1; no definite D call. V dropped 3 bases and J dropped 10 bases, with 12 bases sitting between them. The germline V gene encodes CDR1 SEHNR and CDR2 FQNEAQ (reference sequence). The CDR3 loop spans 12 amino acids. The CDR3 loop is CASSLDHSGAFF. CDR3 coding DNA: TGTGCCAGCAGCTTGGACCACTCGGGAGCTTTCTTT.

The rearrangement joins TRBV5-1 to TRBJ1-1, with unresolved D. Trimming took 4 bases from V and 4 from J, leaving 17 bases between them. In germline, CDR1 is SGHRS, CDR2 YFSETQ. This CDR3 spans 15 amino acids. The CDR3 sequence is CASSPLLGGGTEAFF. CDR3 nucleotides: TGCGCCAGCAGCCCCCTCCTGGGCGGTGGCACTGAAGCTTTCTTT.

CDR3 in amino acids: CVRSSGQGRETQYF. CDR3 bases: TGTGTCAGAAGCTCGGGACAGGGAAGGGAGACCCAGTACTTC. The chain employs TRBV7-5 and TRBJ2-5; TRBD1 is taken as the D call from the table, unchecked against the DNA. TRBV7-5 constitutes a pseudogene. This CDR3 has 14 amino acids.

This clone has more than one count but fewer than ten. The genes are TRBV4-2 and TRBJ1-1; D uncertain. The CDR3 sequence is 13 residues long. The ends were cut back, 3 bases at V and 5 bases at J, with 10 bases in the middle. Germline-derived CDR1 and CDR2 are LGHNA and YNFKEQ. The CDR3 coding sequence is TGTGCCAGCAGCCAGGACCCAGCAACTGAAGCTTTCTTT. It is translated as CASSQDPATEAFF.

This chain uses TRBV9 with TRBJ1-2, with a tentative D call TRBD1 (5 bases). CDR1 is SGDLS, CDR2 YYNGEE, per germline. Trimming left V 2 bases short and J 8 bases short, with 19 bases between. The length of the CDR3 is 15 residues. CDR3 protein: CASSVTSRLGDGYTF. CDR3 coding DNA: TGTGCCAGCAGCGTTACATCCCGCTTGGGGGACGGCTACACCTTC.

The DNA for the CDR3 is TGCGCCAGCAACACGAACGGGACAGTAGTAAGCGAGCAGTACTTC. Translated, it gives CASNTNGTVVSEQYF. The rearrangement joins TRBV10-1 to TRBJ2-7; 7 bases align to TRBD1. Germline V gene sequence: CDR1 WNHNN, CDR2 SYGVQD (reference sequence). With V trimmed by 7 bases and J by 6 bases, 15 bases remained unmatched. The CDR3 is 15 residues long.

The chain carries TRBV7-2 and TRBJ1-6, with unresolved D. V shed 2 bases and J shed 7 bases, with 9 bases lying between them. Germline V gene lookup returns CDR1 SGHTA and CDR2 FQGNSA. The CDR3 loop spans 14 amino acids. DNA for the CDR3: TGTGCCAGCAGCTTAAAAGGGCAAAATTCACCCCTCCACTTT. Protein sequence: CASSLKGQNSPLHF.

This clone was recorded once. The chain employs TRBV7-6 and TRBJ2-5; 11 bases are a match to TRBD2. The CDR3 is 20 amino acids. Germline lookup yields CDR1 SGHVS and CDR2 FNYEAQ. Losses at the gene ends were 1 base for V and 5 bases for J; bases not matched to a gene: 18. CDR3 region: CASSLVGPLSISGGEETQYF. CDR3 sequence (DNA): TGTGCCAGCAGCTTAGTCGGTCCCCTCTCGATTAGCGGGGGGGAGGAGACCCAGTACTTC.

This chain links TRBV4-2 with TRBJ1-2, with 7 bases fitting TRBD1. This CDR3 has 15 amino acids. CDR1 and CDR2 (germline): LGHNA, YNFKEQ. V shed 0 bases, J shed 3 bases, and the junction held 4 bases outside the gene matches. The CDR3, as DNA: TGTGCCAGCAGCCAAGAAAGGACAGGCGACTATGGCTACACCTTC. Its protein is CASSQERTGDYGYTF.

This clone was counted between two and nine times. The chain couples TRBV19 to TRBJ1-5; D possibly corresponds to TRBD1 (6 bases). Germline CDR1 LNHDA, CDR2 SQIVND (reference sequence). V lost 8 bases to trimming and J lost 2 bases, with 13 bases between them. The CDR3 is 14 amino acids. CDR3: CASSTGTGNQPQHF. CDR3 DNA sequence: TGTGCCAGTTCCACAGGGACCGGCAATCAGCCCCAGCATTTT.

V is TRBV28 and J is TRBJ2-3, with 11 bases that match TRBD2. This CDR3 spans 14 amino acids. Losses at the gene ends were 6 bases for V and 4 bases for J; bases not matched to a gene: 3. The germline CDR1 and CDR2 sequences are MDHEN and SYDVKM. Here the CDR3 reads CASSRSGGADTQYF. The CDR3 DNA reads as TGTGCCAGCAGCCGTAGCGGGGGGGCAGATACGCAGTATTTT. The full variable domain, completed using reference TRBV28 and TRBJ2-3, is DVKVTQSSRYLVKRTGEKVFLECVQDMDHENMFWYRQDPGLGLRLIYFSYDVKMKEKGDIPEGYSVSREKKERFSLILESASTNQTSMYLCASSRSGGADTQYFGPGTRLTVL.

V is TRBV28 and J is TRBJ2-3; D not certain. The CDR3 covers 11 residues. Germline V gene lookup returns CDR1 MDHEN and CDR2 SYDVKM. CDR3 amino acids: CGSGVTDTQYF. The CDR3 coding sequence is TGTGGCTCCGGAGTCACAGATACGCAGTATTTT.

This clone was counted at least ten times. The V and J genes are TRBV4-2 and TRBJ1-2; no firm D call. The CDR3 is 14 amino acids. Looked up from germline, CDR1 is LGHNA and CDR2 is YNFKEQ. Trimming shortened V by 0 bases and J by 0 bases, and 5 bases separated the two germline ends. The CDR3 sequence: CASSQDLTNYGYTF. CDR3 nucleotides: TGTGCCAGCAGCCAAGACCTGACTAACTATGGCTACACCTTC.

The CDR3 DNA follows: TGTGCCAGCAGCCATCTAATGGGGGCCAACACAGATACGCAGTATTTT. Amino acids: CASSHLMGANTDTQYF. The chain carries TRBV14 and TRBJ2-3, with D possibly being TRBD1 (6 bases). Trimming cost V 3 bases and J 2 bases, with 15 bases left between them. Germline lookup yields CDR1 SGHDN and CDR2 FVKESK. The CDR3 is 16 amino acids.

The V and J genes are TRBV10-3 and TRBJ2-3; D is ambiguous. V was cut by 4 bases and J by 6 bases, with 8 bases left in between. The CDR3 is 12 amino acids. CDR1 ENHRY and CDR2 SYGVKD come from the germline V gene. CDR3 DNA sequence: TGTGCCATCAGTGCCTTTCTGGATACGCAGTATTTT. Its translation is CAISAFLDTQYF.

The genes are TRBV6-1 and TRBJ2-5; tentative D call: TRBD1 (6 bases). Germline V lookup: CDR1 MNHNS, CDR2 SASEGT. Trimming pared 2 bases from V and 6 bases from J, leaving 13 bases between. This CDR3 is 14 amino acids long. Here the CDR3 DNA reads TGTGCCAGCAGTGAAATTACCAGGGGTCAGACCCAGTACTTC. Translating it yields CASSEITRGQTQYF.

The V gene is TRBV11-2, the J gene TRBJ1-6; D gene ambiguous. Trimming shortened V by 5 bases and J by 8 bases, and 16 bases separated the two germline ends. The germline CDR1 and CDR2 sequences are SGHAT and FQNNGV. The CDR3 is 15 residues long. CDR3 protein: CASSPPLGPDSPLHF. CDR3 in DNA: TGTGCCAGCAGCCCCCCTCTGGGTCCTGATTCACCCCTCCACTTT.

This clone was found once. For the CDR3, the DNA is TGTGCCAGCAGCTTAGGGGGACTAGCGGGTCAGAATGAGCAGTTCTTC. Encoded protein: CASSLGGLAGQNEQFF. The rearrangement links TRBV7-2 to TRBJ2-1, with TRBD2 matching over 12 bases. J was trimmed by 7 bases and V by 1 base; bases with no gene match: 5. CDR1 is SGHTA and CDR2 is FQGNSA in the germline V gene. The CDR3 is 16 residues long. Full variable domain (remainder filled in from reference TRBV7-2 and TRBJ2-1): GAGVSQSPSNKVTEKGKDVELRCDPISGHTALYWYRQSLGQGLEFLIYFQGNSAPDKSGLPSDRFSAERTGGSVSTLTIQRTQQEDSAVYLCASSLGGLAGQNEQFFGPGTRLTVL.

This clone was counted between two and nine times. The chain recombines TRBV19 with TRBJ2-7; 8 nucleotides line up with TRBD2. V lost 5 bases and J lost 2; bases outside the gene matches: 11. CDR3 length: 16 residues. The germline gives CDR1 LNHDA, CDR2 SQIVND (reference sequence). CDR3 DNA: TGTGCCAGTAGTCTCGGGGGGGGTTGGCCCCCCTACGAGCAGTACTTC. Translation gives CASSLGGGWPPYEQYF.

The chain has TRBV9 and TRBJ1-1; D is uncertain. This CDR3 comprises 14 residues. V was cut by 4 bases and J by 4 bases, with 14 bases left in between. CDR1 and CDR2 (germline): SGDLS, YYNGEE. As DNA, the CDR3 is TGTGCCAGCAGCCCAGGCGCGGGGTCCACTGAAGCTTTCTTT. It translates to CASSPGAGSTEAFF.

This sequence joins TRBV30 and TRBJ1-1, with D possibly matching TRBD1 (6 bases). The V end lost 2 bases, the J end lost 4 bases, and 11 bases lay between the germline ends. This CDR3 contains 13 residues. CDR1 GTSNPN and CDR2 SVGIG come from the germline V gene (reference sequence). The CDR3 is CAWSREGGTEAFF. The DNA of the CDR3 is TGTGCCTGGAGTAGGGAGGGGGGCACTGAAGCTTTCTTT.